The 29 T cell receptor beta chains given below trace back to one sample, sequenced in a study of T-cell reconstitution after alpha-beta-depleted transplantation in children. A TCRbeta library incorporating unique molecular identifiers was prepared. In TCRdb, the PCR reads were re-called with MiXCR into one record per CDR3 protein. The sample lists approximately 83,000 distinct CDR3 sequences; about 8% were seen once. This specimen was PBMCs from the stem cell graft donor, taken from the stem cell graft. The receptors stem from a human donor who donated a stem cell graft to a child with congenital amegakaryocytic thrombocytopenia.

Ten or more counts support this clonotype. V usage is TRBV3-1 and J usage is TRBJ2-1; D gene unclear. Per germline, CDR1 LGHDT and CDR2 YNNKEL (reference sequence). Trimming pared 5 bases from V and 5 bases from J, leaving 16 bases between. The CDR3 sequence is 15 residues long. CDR3 protein: CASSSPDKNNNEQFF. The CDR3 DNA reads TGTGCCAGCAGCTCTCCCGACAAGAACAACAATGAGCAGTTCTTC.

This clonotype showed up many times. V and J are TRBV20-1 and TRBJ2-3; TRBD2 agrees at 13 bases. The J segment lost 2 bases and the V segment lost 5 bases, leaving 13 bases of the junction unmatched. Germline values: CDR1 DFQATT, CDR2 SNEGSKA (reference sequence). This CDR3 is built from 18 residues. CDR3 loop: CSASTSGRFGGNTDTQYF. Here the CDR3 DNA reads TGCAGTGCTTCGACTAGCGGGAGGTTCGGGGGAAACACAGATACGCAGTATTTT.

This clonotype was seen at least ten times. This rearrangement joins TRBV3-1 to TRBJ2-1; maybe TRBD1 (5 bases). This CDR3 spans 14 amino acids. Trimming took 2 bases from V and 5 from J, leaving 10 bases between them. CDR1 and CDR2 (germline): LGHDT, YNNKEL (reference sequence). CDR3 sequence: CASSQQDRNNEQFF. Here the CDR3 DNA reads TGTGCCAGCAGCCAACAAGACAGAAACAATGAGCAGTTCTTC.

This clonotype was detected ten times or more. CDR3 loop: CASSSREGGYTEAFF. DNA for the CDR3: TGCGCCAGCAGCTCCAGGGAAGGGGGCTACACTGAAGCTTTCTTT. The genes are TRBV5-1 and TRBJ1-1; TRBD1 matches 7 bases. Trimming took 3 bases from V and 3 from J; bases not matched to a gene: 8. Germline loops: CDR1 SGHRS, CDR2 YFSETQ. The CDR3 length is 15 residues. The full variable domain, its missing parts supplied by reference TRBV5-1 and TRBJ1-1, is KAGVTQTPRYLIKTRGQQVTLSCSPISGHRSVSWYQQTPGQGLQFLFEYFSETQRNKGNFPGRFSGRQFSNSRSEMNVSTLELGDSALYLCASSSREGGYTEAFFGQGTRLTVV.

This clonotype was recorded at least ten times. CDR3 nucleotide sequence: TGCGCCAGCAGCCTCAAGGGTTCTAGCGGGAGCAATGAGCAGTTCTTC. This translates into CASSLKGSSGSNEQFF. This chain connects TRBV4-1 to TRBJ2-1; 10 bases are shared with TRBD2. The ends lost 4 bases at V and 6 bases at J; junction bases unmatched: 9. The germline gives CDR1 MGHRA, CDR2 YSYEKL. The CDR3 is made up of 16 amino acids.

This clonotype was counted ten times or more. The V and J genes are TRBV20-1 and TRBJ2-1; D remains ambiguous. This CDR3 contains 15 residues. V dropped 3 bases and J dropped 2 bases, with 14 bases sitting between them. From germline, CDR1 is DFQATT and CDR2 SNEGSKA (reference sequence). CDR3 sequence: CSASSGGTPYNEQFF. CDR3 bases: TGCAGTGCTAGTAGTGGCGGAACCCCCTACAATGAGCAGTTCTTC.

This clonotype was detected many times. The genes are TRBV5-5 and TRBJ2-1, with D perhaps TRBD1 (5 bases). CDR3 size: 15 residues. Germline CDR1 reads SGHKS; CDR2 reads YYEKEE (reference sequence). Trimming shortened V by 5 bases and J by 2 bases, and 14 bases separated the two germline ends. The CDR3 is CASSSGQATYNEQFF. The CDR3 DNA is TGTGCCAGCAGTTCCGGACAAGCGACCTACAATGAGCAGTTCTTC. The entire variable domain, with the rest obtained from reference TRBV5-5 and TRBJ2-1, is as follows: DAGVTQSPTHLIKTRGQQVTLRCSPISGHKSVSWYQQVLGQGPQFIFQYYEKEERGRGNFPDRFSARQFPNYSSELNVNALLLGDSALYLCASSSGQATYNEQFFGPGTRLTVL.

This clonotype was seen repeatedly, ten times or more. The rearrangement joins TRBV24-1 to TRBJ2-3, with D perhaps TRBD2 (5 bases). The CDR3 spans 16 residues. Germline CDR1 KGHDR, CDR2 SFDVKD. V lost 1 base, J lost 2 bases, and 12 bases lay in between. The CDR3: CATSDLAAEPTDTQYF. Here the CDR3 DNA reads TGTGCCACCAGTGATTTAGCAGCGGAGCCCACAGATACGCAGTATTTT.

This clonotype was picked up a small number of times. CDR3 loop: CASRRNSQGRKGTGELFF. The CDR3 bases are TGTGCCAGCAGACGAAACTCACAGGGTCGGAAGGGCACCGGGGAGCTGTTTTTT. V and J are TRBV5-5 and TRBJ2-2, with a weak D call TRBD1 (6 bases). V lost 5 bases, J lost 4 bases, and 24 bases lay in between. CDR1 and CDR2 (germline): SGHKS, YYEKEE (reference sequence). CDR3 length: 18 amino acids.

This clonotype was found many times. The chain carries TRBV20-1 and TRBJ2-1, with 11 bases lining up with TRBD2. This CDR3 has 13 amino acids. V trimming: 6 bases; J trimming: 7 bases; junction bases outside the gene matches: 5. Germline-derived CDR1 and CDR2 are DFQATT and SNEGSKA (reference sequence). The CDR3 sequence: CSAPTSGGNEQFF. As DNA, the CDR3 is TGCAGTGCGCCAACTAGCGGGGGAAATGAGCAGTTCTTC.

This clonotype appeared many times. This chain joins TRBV4-1 and TRBJ2-3, with D perhaps TRBD1 (5 bases). V was shortened by 4 bases and J by 1 base, with 9 bases between the two germline ends. CDR3 length equals 14 residues. Germline assignment: CDR1 MGHRA and CDR2 YSYEKL. CDR3 protein: CASSREGGTDTQYF. The CDR3 DNA sequence: TGCGCCAGCAGCCGAGAAGGGGGCACAGATACGCAGTATTTT.

This clonotype was detected many times. The gene calls are TRBV7-2 and TRBJ2-1; weak D call: TRBD2 (6 bases). The germline V gene encodes CDR1 SGHTA and CDR2 FQGNSA. The CDR3 is 15 residues long. With 5 bases removed from V and 6 bases from J, the gap between germline ends came to 17 bases. DNA for the CDR3: TGTGCCAGCAGCCCGAGGACTACTACCCTCAATGAGCAGTTCTTC. Protein: CASSPRTTTLNEQFF.

This clonotype was counted many times. This chain connects TRBV2 to TRBJ2-5; 8 bases match TRBD1. V was clipped by 4 bases and J by 2 bases; unmatched bases: 6. CDR1 and CDR2 from the germline V gene are SNHLY and FYNNEI. The CDR3 has 15 residues. CDR3 sequence reads: CASSGQGIRQETQYF. As DNA, the CDR3 is TGTGCCAGCAGTGGACAGGGGATTAGGCAAGAGACCCAGTACTTC.

At least ten counts were recorded for this clonotype. The chain is built from TRBV21-1 and TRBJ1-5; TRBD1, the D gene given by the table, was not confirmed from the DNA. TRBV21-1 is given as a pseudogene. This CDR3 is 21 amino acids long. The DNA of the CDR3 is TGTGCCAGCAGCAAAGGGACACCGGGACAGGCCTGTGGTTATAGCAATCAGCCCCAGCATTTT. Translating gives CASSKGTPGQACGYSNQPQHF.

The table lists this clonotype with many counts. The chain couples TRBV15 to TRBJ2-7; 10 bases map to TRBD2. Germline CDR1 is LNHNV and CDR2 is YYDKDF (reference sequence). Unmatched junction bases numbered 4, after V lost 0 bases and J lost 2 bases. The length of the CDR3 is 16 residues. The CDR3 coding sequence is TGTGCCACCAGCAGAGATCTTCTAGCGGGGGCCTACGAGCAGTACTTC. It is translated as CATSRDLLAGAYEQYF.

This rearrangement joins TRBV4-1 to TRBJ2-5; D is possibly TRBD1 (6 bases). The germline gives CDR1 MGHRA, CDR2 YSYEKL. The CDR3 spans 15 residues. V lost 1 base to trimming and J lost 3 bases, with 12 bases between them. The CDR3 DNA follows: TGCGCCAGCAGCCAAGTCAGGTCAGGGGAAGAGACCCAGTACTTC. Protein: CASSQVRSGEETQYF.

This clonotype was observed many times. The chain links TRBV5-1 to TRBJ1-4, with D unresolved. V lost 4 bases, J lost 5 bases, and 9 bases lay in between. The CDR3 has 13 amino acids. Germline values: CDR1 SGHRS, CDR2 YFSETQ. As DNA, the CDR3 is TGCGCCAGCAGCAGCGTTTTGAATGAAAAACTGTTTTTT. Protein product: CASSSVLNEKLFF.

This clonotype has only a few counts. V is TRBV11-2 and J is TRBJ2-7; 11 bases are a match to TRBD2. The CDR3 extends over 17 amino acids. The junction had 12 bases not matched to a gene; V was cut back by 4 bases and J by 4 bases. The germline V gene has CDR1 SGHAT and CDR2 FQNNGV. The CDR3 region is CASSSYSGTSGGYEQYF. Written as DNA, the CDR3 is TGTGCCAGCAGCTCCTACTCCGGGACTAGCGGAGGGTACGAGCAGTACTTC.

This clonotype was counted ten times or more. The chain recombines TRBV28 with TRBJ2-7; 9 bases are a match to TRBD2. Germline assignment: CDR1 MDHEN and CDR2 SYDVKM. This CDR3 region has 17 residues. The ends lost 2 bases at V and 7 bases at J; junction bases unmatched: 15. The CDR3 loop is CASSLPWAVAGDSEQYF. DNA of the CDR3: TGTGCCAGCAGTTTACCCTGGGCGGTAGCGGGGGATTCGGAGCAGTACTTC.

This clonotype was seen many times. The chain joins TRBV5-1 to TRBJ1-1, with D possibly matching TRBD1 (5 bases). V lost 1 base to trimming and J lost 1 base, with 11 bases between them. Germline values: CDR1 SGHRS, CDR2 YFSETQ. The CDR3 contains 15 residues. CDR3 sequence (DNA): TGCGCCAGCAGCTTGTGGGGCACCCGGAACACTGAAGCTTTCTTT. Translated, it gives CASSLWGTRNTEAFF.

This clonotype was seen at least ten times. V gene TRBV12-3 or TRBV12-4 combines with J gene TRBJ1-4; D remains ambiguous. The V end lost 7 bases, the J end lost 8 bases, and 14 bases lay between the germline ends. This CDR3 region has 13 residues. The CDR3 DNA reads TGTGCCAGCACCCGCGCGGGGAGCGAAAAACTGTTTTTT. Amino acids: CASTRAGSEKLFF.

This clonotype has a count of ten or more. V gene TRBV7-9 combines with J gene TRBJ2-3, with D possibly TRBD1 on 5 matching bases. The germline V gene has CDR1 SEHNR and CDR2 FQNEAQ (reference sequence). V shed 1 base and J shed 2 bases, with 7 bases lying between them. The CDR3 runs 14 residues. CDR3 in DNA: TGTGCCAGCAGCTTAGTAGGGGACACAGATACGCAGTATTTT. This sequence encodes CASSLVGDTDTQYF.

The V and J genes are TRBV18 and TRBJ2-7; 12 bases are shared with TRBD2. Germline V gene lookup returns CDR1 KGHSH and CDR2 LQKENI. The CDR3 spans 16 residues. V shed 4 bases and J 6 bases; nucleotides not matched to a gene: 10. The DNA for the CDR3 is TGTGCCAGCTCACTGCTGACTAGCGGGAGACGGGGCGAGCAGTACTTC. Protein: CASSLLTSGRRGEQYF.

This clonotype was detected ten times or more. The V and J genes are TRBV29-1 and TRBJ2-3; 9 bases are shared with TRBD1. J was trimmed by 2 bases and V by 7 bases; bases with no gene match: 16. CDR1 and CDR2 (germline): SQVTM, ANQGSEA. This CDR3 comprises 17 residues. In nucleotides, the CDR3 is TGCAGCGCCGGGGGGCCGGGACAGGGATTATACACAGATACGCAGTATTTT. It yields the protein CSAGGPGQGLYTDTQYF.

In this sample, this clonotype turned up many times. This rearrangement joins TRBV5-1 to TRBJ2-2; D assignment may be TRBD1 or TRBD2 (6 bases each). This CDR3 is built from 15 residues. Germline lookup yields CDR1 SGHRS and CDR2 YFSETQ. Trimming took off 3 bases at V and 5 bases at J, with 14 bases between the two ends. The CDR3 sequence is CASSSAGGLTGELFF. CDR3 DNA: TGCGCCAGCAGCTCAGCTGGGGGGCTTACCGGGGAGCTGTTTTTT.

Regarding this clonotype: A much more abundant neighbour one base away suggests this may be a read error. The chain uses TRBV20-1 and TRBJ2-6; TRBD1 matches 10 bases. In germline, CDR1 is DFQATT, CDR2 SNEGSKA (reference sequence). The CDR3 loop spans 17 amino acids. In DNA, the CDR3 is TGCAGTGTGGATTCCGGGACAGGGGCCTCTGGGGCCAACGGCCTGACTTTC. This sequence encodes CSVDSGTGASGANGLTF.

The sample holds many counts of this clonotype. CDR3 coding DNA: TGTGCCAGCAGTCCCCGGGACAGGATATTGAACACTGAAGCTTTCTTT. Translated, it gives CASSPRDRILNTEAFF. The J gene is TRBJ1-1, the V gene TRBV28; TRBD1 matches 8 bases. The J segment lost 0 bases and the V segment lost 5 bases, leaving 8 bases of the junction unmatched. CDR3 length: 16 amino acids. Germline V gene sequence: CDR1 MDHEN, CDR2 SYDVKM.

This clonotype came up many times. This chain uses TRBV7-9 with TRBJ2-1; D uncertain. Germline V gene lookup returns CDR1 SEHNR and CDR2 FQNEAQ (reference sequence). This CDR3 region has 15 residues. V was shortened by 4 bases and J by 2 bases, with 12 bases between the two germline ends. CDR3 bases: TGTGCCAGCAGCTCCTCCGGAACGACCTACAATGAGCAGTTCTTC. Translated, it gives CASSSSGTTYNEQFF.

The gene calls are TRBV5-1 and TRBJ2-1; the D gene is possibly TRBD1 (6 bases). CDR3 length: 14 amino acids. Trimming left V 1 base short and J 3 bases short, with 8 bases between. Germline V lookup: CDR1 SGHRS, CDR2 YFSETQ. CDR3 sequence: CASSLSGDYNEQFF. The CDR3 coding sequence is TGCGCCAGCAGCTTGTCAGGGGACTACAATGAGCAGTTCTTC.